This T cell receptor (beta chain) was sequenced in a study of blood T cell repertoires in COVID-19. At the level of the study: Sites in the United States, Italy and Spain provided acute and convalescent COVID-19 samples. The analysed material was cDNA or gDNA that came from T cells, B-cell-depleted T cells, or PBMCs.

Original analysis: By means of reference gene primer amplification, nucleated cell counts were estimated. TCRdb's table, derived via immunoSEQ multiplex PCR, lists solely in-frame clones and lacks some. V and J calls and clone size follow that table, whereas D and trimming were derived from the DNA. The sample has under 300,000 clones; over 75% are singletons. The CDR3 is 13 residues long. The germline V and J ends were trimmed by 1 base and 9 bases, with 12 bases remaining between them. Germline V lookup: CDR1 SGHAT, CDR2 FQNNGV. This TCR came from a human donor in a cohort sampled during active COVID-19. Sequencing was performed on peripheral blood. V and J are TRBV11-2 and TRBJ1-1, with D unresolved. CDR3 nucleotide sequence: TGTGCCAGCAGCTTAGGGCCGCCTGAAAAAGCTTTCTTT. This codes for CASSLGPPEKAFF.